This TCR beta chain was captured by sequencing in a study of blood T cell repertoires in COVID-19. The wider study: Sources were T cells, B-cell-depleted T cells, or PBMCs; the material itself was cDNA or gDNA.

Seattle participants joined during active infection and were tracked over time. Sequencing used immunoSEQ multiplex PCR; TCRdb keeps in-frame clones, though not all of them. The table shows fewer than 250,000 clones, with roughly 83% occurring only once. This TCR was recovered from a woman at least 80 years old with COVID-19, enrolled during active disease. Specimen: peripheral blood.

The chain's CDR3 is CASSFRGTNTGELFF. The CDR3 DNA is TGTGCCAGCAGCTTCAGGGGAACGAACACCGGGGAGCTGTTTTTT. This rearrangement joins TRBV7-2 to TRBJ2-2, with D tentatively TRBD1 (6 bases). Trimming stripped 3 bases from V and 0 bases from J, with 8 bases between. The germline CDR1 and CDR2 sequences are SGHTA and FQGNSA. This CDR3 has 15 residues.